These 11 T cell receptor beta chains share one sample of origin, sequenced in a study of control samples from healthy donors and cancer patients. Only in-frame clones appear in the TCRdb table, and some are missing; sequencing was by immunoSEQ multiplex PCR. The top ten hold 5.5% to 7.5% of the sample, which has about 150,000 clones, approximately 93% seen once. Sequenced sample: blood. Receptors were obtained from a young man in good health.

The genes are TRBV4-2 and TRBJ2-1, with 7 bases fitting TRBD1. The CDR3 contains 15 residues. The ends lost 3 bases at V and 0 bases at J; junction bases unmatched: 2. Looked up from germline, CDR1 is LGHNA and CDR2 is YNFKEQ. This CDR3 reads CASSQRTGSYNEQFF. CDR3 sequence (DNA): TGTGCCAGCAGCCAGAGGACAGGCTCCTACAATGAGCAGTTCTTC.

The gene calls are TRBV7-9 and TRBJ1-2; D is perhaps TRBD1 (6 bases). The CDR3 loop spans 16 amino acids. V was cut by 5 bases and J by 0 bases, with 16 bases left in between. The germline gives CDR1 SEHNR, CDR2 FQNEAQ (reference sequence). DNA for the CDR3: TGTGCCAGCAGCACCCCGACAGGTACTGCTAACTATGGCTACACCTTC. Protein product: CASSTPTGTANYGYTF. Variable domain in full (rest from reference TRBV7-9 and TRBJ1-2): DTGVSQNPRHKITKRGQNVTFRCDPISEHNRLYWYRQTLGQGPEFLTYFQNEAQLEKSRLLSDRFSAERPKGSFSTLEIQRTEQGDSAMYLCASSTPTGTANYGYTFGSGTRLTVV.

The V and J genes are TRBV4-3 and TRBJ1-1; TRBD1 agrees at 7 bases. CDR1 LGHNA and CDR2 YSLEER come from the germline V gene. J lost 5 bases, V lost 5 bases, and 14 bases had no gene match. The CDR3 is 16 residues long. CDR3 amino acids: CASSKKGLSGGTEAFF. The CDR3 DNA sequence: TGCGCCAGCAGCAAAAAGGGGCTATCAGGGGGGACTGAAGCTTTCTTT.

CDR3 DNA sequence: TGTGCCAGCAGGGATGCCGGGACACCGAACACTGAAGCTTTCTTT. The encoded protein is CASRDAGTPNTEAFF. This rearrangement joins TRBV2 to TRBJ1-1; D perhaps matches TRBD1 (6 bases). V lost 6 bases to trimming and J lost 1 base, with 15 bases between them. The CDR3 loop spans 15 amino acids. CDR1 and CDR2 from the germline V gene are SNHLY and FYNNEI. Drawing the rest from reference TRBV2 and TRBJ1-1, the complete variable domain is EPEVTQTPSHQVTQMGQEVILRCVPISNHLYFYWYRQILGQKVEFLVSFYNNEISEKSEIFDDQFSVERPDGSNFTLKIRSTKLEDSAMYFCASRDAGTPNTEAFFGQGTRLTVV.

This chain connects TRBV15 to TRBJ1-3; D perhaps matches TRBD1 (5 bases). The CDR3 has 14 amino acids. CDR1 is LNHNV and CDR2 is YYDKDF in the germline V gene (reference sequence). V was shortened by 5 bases and J by 0 bases, with 8 bases between the two germline ends. CDR3 DNA: TGTGCCACCAGCGAAACAGGCTCTGGAAACACCATATATTTT. This codes for CATSETGSGNTIYF. The full variable domain, its missing parts supplied by reference TRBV15 and TRBJ1-3, is DAMVIQNPRYQVTQFGKPVTLSCSQTLNHNVMYWYQQKSSQAPKLLFHYYDKDFNNEADTPDNFQSRRPNTSFCFLDIRSPGLGDTAMYLCATSETGSGNTIYFGEGSWLTVV.

This clone showed up just a few times. The chain joins TRBV28 to TRBJ1-5; 7 bases fit TRBD1. This CDR3 spans 15 amino acids. V was clipped by 4 bases and J by 1 base; unmatched bases: 4. Germline V gene lookup returns CDR1 MDHEN and CDR2 SYDVKM. The CDR3 DNA reads TGTGCCAGCAGTTCACCACAGGGGAGCAATCAGCCCCAGCATTTT. Amino acid sequence: CASSSPQGSNQPQHF.

The rearrangement uses TRBV7-9 and TRBJ2-7, with D unresolved. Germline-derived CDR1 and CDR2 are SEHNR and FQNEAQ (reference sequence). The V end was cut by 1 base, the J end by 1 base, with 11 bases between. This CDR3 region has 15 residues. CDR3 residues: CASSLVDQPSYEQYF. CDR3 coding DNA: TGTGCCAGCAGCTTAGTGGACCAACCTTCCTACGAGCAGTACTTC.

V usage is TRBV7-2 and J usage is TRBJ1-3; 7 positions agree with TRBD1. Germline trimming cut 5 bases from V and 9 bases from J; bases unmatched to any gene: 10. Germline CDR1 and CDR2: SGHTA and FQGNSA. The CDR3 loop spans 14 amino acids. CDR3 protein: CASSPSQGGSTIYF. The CDR3 DNA follows: TGTGCCAGCAGCCCTAGTCAGGGGGGTAGCACCATATATTTT.

The CDR3 here is CASSWARSNQPQHF. The CDR3 coding sequence is TGTGCCAGCAGTTGGGCTCGTAGCAATCAGCCCCAGCATTTT. The chain joins TRBV28 to TRBJ1-5; D remains unclear. The V end lost 4 bases, the J end lost 0 bases, and 7 bases lay between the germline ends. Per germline, CDR1 MDHEN and CDR2 SYDVKM. The CDR3 runs 14 residues.

In the case of this clone: The identical CDR3 is also encoded by other nucleotide sequences in the sample. The chain combines TRBV9 with TRBJ1-3; D is possibly TRBD1 (5 bases). The CDR3 is 14 residues long. CDR1 and CDR2 (germline): SGDLS, YYNGEE. V was shortened by 0 bases and J by 1 base, with 5 bases between the two germline ends. The CDR3 bases are TGTGCCAGCAGCGTAGGGACATCTGGAAACACCATATATTTT. Its translation is CASSVGTSGNTIYF.

In its sample, this clone was seen many times. V gene TRBV30 combines with J gene TRBJ2-1; D is perhaps TRBD2 (6 bases). The CDR3 consists of 14 residues. Trimming removed 2 bases at V and 3 bases at J, with 11 bases between. Germline V lookup: CDR1 GTSNPN, CDR2 SVGIG (reference sequence). CDR3 loop: CAWSYGGYYNEQFF. In DNA form, the CDR3 reads TGTGCCTGGAGTTACGGGGGATACTACAATGAGCAGTTCTTC.